Ten or more counts support the clone carrying this T cell receptor (beta chain). What it binds is unknown. This entry belongs to a study of T cell repertoires in cytomegalovirus infection. Looking at the study overall: Public TCR beta signatures provided an indication of both CMV infection and a matching HLA type. Study conclusions and caveats: Dominant in the ex vivo response were TCR beta clonotypes restricted by HLA-C and specific for CMV.

The V end lost 2 bases, the J end lost 3 bases, and 10 bases lay between the germline ends. The CDR3 runs 14 residues. CDR1 and CDR2 from the germline V gene are SGHTA and FQGNSA. MiXCR, run by TCRdb on the reads, gives a single entry per CDR3 protein. The sample carries about 260,000 distinct CDR3 sequences, roughly 13% recorded once. The specimen was PBMCs. The sequence came from a human donor in good health (CMV status not recorded). Some clones in this sample may be carry-over from other donors' samples. The chain employs TRBV7-2 and TRBJ1-1, with D hard to call. CDR3 region: CASSLSGPYTEAFF. CDR3 DNA sequence: TGTGCCAGCAGCTTAAGTGGTCCTTACACTGAAGCTTTCTTT. Filled out from reference TRBV7-2 and TRBJ1-1, the complete variable domain reads GAGVSQSPSNKVTEKGKDVELRCDPISGHTALYWYRQSLGQGLEFLIYFQGNSAPDKSGLPSDRFSAERTGGSVSTLTIQRTQQEDSAVYLCASSLSGPYTEAFFGQGTRLTVV.